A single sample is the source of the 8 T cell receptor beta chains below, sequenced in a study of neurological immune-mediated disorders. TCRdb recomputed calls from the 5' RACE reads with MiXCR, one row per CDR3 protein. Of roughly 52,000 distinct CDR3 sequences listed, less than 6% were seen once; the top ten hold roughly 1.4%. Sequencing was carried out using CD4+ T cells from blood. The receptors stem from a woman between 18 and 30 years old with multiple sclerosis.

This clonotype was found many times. The CDR3 DNA reads as TGCAGTGCTAGAGATCAAGGGGGGGGAAACACCGGGGAGCTGTTTTTT. This sequence encodes CSARDQGGGNTGELFF. The chain combines TRBV20-1 with TRBJ2-2; D is perhaps TRBD2 (7 bases). The CDR3 runs 16 residues. Germline V gene lookup returns CDR1 DFQATT and CDR2 SNEGSKA (reference sequence). Between the trimmed V and J ends, which lost 0 bases and 2 bases, there was a span of 13 bases.

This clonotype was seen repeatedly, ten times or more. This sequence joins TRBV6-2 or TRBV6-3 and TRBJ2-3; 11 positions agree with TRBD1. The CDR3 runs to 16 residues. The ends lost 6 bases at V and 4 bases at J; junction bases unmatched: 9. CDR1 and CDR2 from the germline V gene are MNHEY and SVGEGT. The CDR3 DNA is TGTGCCAGCAGCCGAGGACAGGGGGCGATTTCAGATACGCAGTATTTT. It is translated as CASSRGQGAISDTQYF.

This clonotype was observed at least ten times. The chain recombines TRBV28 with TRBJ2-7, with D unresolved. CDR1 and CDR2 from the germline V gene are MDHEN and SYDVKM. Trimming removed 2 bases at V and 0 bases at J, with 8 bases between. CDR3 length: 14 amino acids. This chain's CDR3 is CASSLGGDSYEQYF. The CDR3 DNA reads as TGTGCCAGCAGTTTAGGTGGTGACTCCTACGAGCAGTACTTC.

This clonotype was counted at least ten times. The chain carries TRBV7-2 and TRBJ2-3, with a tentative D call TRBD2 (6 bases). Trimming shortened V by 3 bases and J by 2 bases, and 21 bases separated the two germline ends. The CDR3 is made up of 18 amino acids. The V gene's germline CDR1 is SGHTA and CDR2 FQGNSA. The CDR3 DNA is TGTGCCAGCAGCTTGGTAGGGCCTAAGTGGGAGGCCACAGATACGCAGTATTTT. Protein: CASSLVGPKWEATDTQYF.

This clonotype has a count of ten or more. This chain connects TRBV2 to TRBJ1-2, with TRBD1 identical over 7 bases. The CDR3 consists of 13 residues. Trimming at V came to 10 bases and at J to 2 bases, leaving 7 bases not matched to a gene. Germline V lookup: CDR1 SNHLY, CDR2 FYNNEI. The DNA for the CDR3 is TGTGCCAACGACAGGGCCAGCAACTATGGCTACACCTTC. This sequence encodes CANDRASNYGYTF.

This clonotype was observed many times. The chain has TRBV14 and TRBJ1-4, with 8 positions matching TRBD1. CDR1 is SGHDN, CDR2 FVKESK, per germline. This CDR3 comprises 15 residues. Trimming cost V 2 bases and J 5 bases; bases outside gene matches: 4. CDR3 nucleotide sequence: TGTGCCAGCAGCCAATGGGACAGGCGGAATGAAAAACTGTTTTTT. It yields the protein CASSQWDRRNEKLFF.

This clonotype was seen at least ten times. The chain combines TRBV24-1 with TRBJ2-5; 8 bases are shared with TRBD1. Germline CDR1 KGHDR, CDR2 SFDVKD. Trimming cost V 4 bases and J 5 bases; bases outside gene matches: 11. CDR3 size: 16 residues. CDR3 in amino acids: CATSDYRGTSRETQYF. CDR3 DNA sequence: TGTGCCACCAGTGACTACAGGGGGACCTCTCGGGAGACCCAGTACTTC.

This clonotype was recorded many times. DNA of the CDR3: TGCGCCAGCAGCTTGGGTCGTATGGGACAGGGAGGTACTGAAGCTTTCTTT. It encodes CASSLGRMGQGGTEAFF. The rearrangement uses TRBV5-1 and TRBJ1-1; 9 bases are a match to TRBD1. CDR3 length: 17 amino acids. V lost 0 bases to trimming and J lost 5 bases; unmatched junction nucleotides: 11. CDR1 is SGHRS and CDR2 is YFSETQ in the germline V gene.